Listed below are T cell receptor beta chains from one sample, sequenced in a study of shared clonotypes between healthy human individuals. Measured with immunoSEQ multiplex PCR; TCRdb has only the in-frame clones, and not every one. The sample contains roughly 600,000 clones, about 98% of which appear only once. Sequencing was carried out using naive CD8+ T cells sorted from blood. The receptors here all came from a man aged 25 to 45 in good health. The conserved cysteine and the conserved F or W are not part of the CDR3 here.

V | CDR3
TRBV6-5 | ASSSRDEQY
TRBV9 | ASSVLAGGSYEQY
TRBV6-1 | ASSDDSIHWGGAGT
TRBV10-1 | ASTRVTSGANVLT
TRBV27 | ASSLKGLYEQY
TRBV27 | ASTEGITDTQY
TRBV6-5 | ASSSPGSYEQY
TRBV19 | ASSMAGLDEKLF
TRBV27 | ASSLAPGQGLGSEQY
TRBV10-3 | AIIYGYT
TRBV7-9 | ASSRPELGDRYEQY
TRBV7-9 | ASSLLPGQGSYEQY
TRBV7-6 | ASSIGLAGGEGTDTQY
TRBV28 | ASIDRGSRDTGELF
TRBV4-3 | ASSQETLGYEQY
TRBV7-8 | AEGVSNTGELF
TRBV9 | ASSVGGETNEKLF
TRBV7-9 | ASSSNDVAVTNTGELF
TRBV29-1 | SVASQGRNEQF
TRBV5-1 | ASSSYRAPKETQY
TRBV11-2 | ASSPTDRDENTGELF
TRBV11-2 | ASSSGVNTEAF
TRBV4-1 | ASSQAQTGPYEQY
TRBV7-6 | ASSPTPFYEQY
TRBV7-9 | ASSPEAYGKQETQY
TRBV5-6 | ASSSGTSGF
TRBV27 | ASSRGEYSNQPQH